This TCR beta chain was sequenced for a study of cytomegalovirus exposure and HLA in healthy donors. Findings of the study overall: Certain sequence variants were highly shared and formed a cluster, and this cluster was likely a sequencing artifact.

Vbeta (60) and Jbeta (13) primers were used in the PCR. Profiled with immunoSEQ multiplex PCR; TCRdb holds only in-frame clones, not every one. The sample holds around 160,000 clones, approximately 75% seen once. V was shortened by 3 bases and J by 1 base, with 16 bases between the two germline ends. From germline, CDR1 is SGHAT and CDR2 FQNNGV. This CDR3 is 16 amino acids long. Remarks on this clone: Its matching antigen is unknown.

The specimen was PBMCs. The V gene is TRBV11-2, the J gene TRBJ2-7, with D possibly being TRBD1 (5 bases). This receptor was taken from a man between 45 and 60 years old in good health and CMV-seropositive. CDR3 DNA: TGTGCCAGCAGCTTGTATAGTAGGGGCACATCCTACGAGCAGTACTTC. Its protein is CASSLYSRGTSYEQYF. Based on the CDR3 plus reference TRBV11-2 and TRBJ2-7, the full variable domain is EAGVAQSPRYKIIEKRQSVAFWCNPISGHATLYWYQQILGQGPKLLIQFQNNGVVDDSQLPKDRFSAERLKGVDSTLKIQPAKLEDSAVYLCASSLYSRGTSYEQYFGPGTRLTVT.